The clone carrying this T cell receptor beta chain has ten or more counts. The antigen is undetermined. The sample belongs to a study of T cells in Graves' hyperthyroidism and ophthalmopathy. Study outcomes and limitations: Progression to ophthalmopathy was predicted a median of 6.5 months early.

The CDR3 is made up of 16 amino acids. Germline trimming cut 3 bases from V and 6 bases from J; bases unmatched to any gene: 14. The V gene's germline CDR1 is SGDLS and CDR2 YYNGEE. Amplification of TCR beta CDR3 regions used RNA as the template. Initially, a first-round RT-PCR of the TCR CDR3 employed the HTBI primer set. Using its own MiXCR run on the multiplex PCR reads, TCRdb lists one record per CDR3 protein. The sample holds about 420,000 distinct CDR3 sequences; roughly an eighth are singletons and the top ten take about 4.9%. The chain recombines TRBV9 with TRBJ1-2; 7 bases match TRBD1. Sequencing was done on a sample of blood. This TCR was recovered from a woman under 30 with Graves' hyperthyroidism. The CDR3 reads CASSGFSGTDGNGYTF. The CDR3 bases are TGTGCCAGCAGCGGGTTCTCGGGGACAGACGGCAATGGCTACACCTTC.